This TCR beta chain was identified during a study of T cells after yellow fever vaccination. TCRdb independently ran MiXCR on the 5' RACE reads; one entry per CDR3 protein. The sample yields some 240,000 distinct CDR3 sequences, about 5% seen once. CDR1 is LGHNA, CDR2 YNFKEQ, per germline. V lost 1 base and J lost 0; bases outside the gene matches: 3. The length of the CDR3 is 17 residues. Overall study results and limits: There was a possibility that FACS-sorted repertoires contained abundant clonotypes contaminating from the bulk population.

Comment on this clonotype: Its antigen is as yet unknown.

Sequencing used CD4+ T cells sorted from PBMCs, obtained on the day of the yellow fever booster vaccination. This chain links TRBV4-2 with TRBJ1-4; 9 nucleotides agree with TRBD1. The TCR was taken from a man aged 18 to 30 who received the YFV17D yellow fever vaccine. CDR3 sequence reads: CASSQGTGVATNEKLFF. DNA for the CDR3: TGTGCCAGCAGCCAAGGGACAGGGGTGGCAACTAATGAAAAACTGTTTTTT.